This TCR beta chain is from a study of cytotoxic CD8 clonotypes in ibrutinib-treated CLL. General study points: Increased clonality at ibrutinib response gave way to a return toward baseline at progression. Among the clonotypes, public ones were uncommon and contracted or held stable on treatment.

Investigators sought sequencing depths of between 1 in 200,000 and 1 in 1 million T cells. Sequencing was performed with immunoSEQ multiplex PCR; in TCRdb, only in-frame clones are kept and a portion is missing. The sample lists approximately 140,000 clones, about 80% occurring once. A word on this clone: Its specificity is not known.

The germline gives CDR1 MNHNS, CDR2 SASEGT. This CDR3 is built from 14 residues. V was clipped by 6 bases and J by 2 bases, with 14 bases between them. The V gene is TRBV6-1, the J gene TRBJ2-7, with D perhaps matching TRBD1 (6 bases). The TCR was taken from a human donor with chronic lymphocytic leukemia. The sample consisted of PBMCs, taken after 12 months of ibrutinib treatment. CDR3 sequence reads: CASRDEGGAYEQYF. The CDR3 coding sequence is TGTGCCAGCAGGGACGAAGGGGGAGCCTACGAGCAGTACTTC.